This T cell receptor beta chain emerged from a study of blood T cells in healthy people across ages. Study context: About one barcoded TCR beta cDNA was captured per two T cells. Study-level points and caveats: Compared with aged donors, long-lived donors showed fewer expanded clones, suggesting selection. Observed TCR beta diversity per million T cells went down as age went up. This fall followed a roughly linear course with age.

The use of a sample-barcoded 5' primer and a J-beta primer mix characterized a second PCR of roughly 6 to 11 cycles. TCRdb reprocessed the 5' RACE reads via MiXCR and lists one record per CDR3 protein. The sample carries more than 1.4 million distinct CDR3 sequences, roughly 40% recorded once. Comments on this clonotype: Antigen: not known.

This CDR3 spans 15 amino acids. Germline V CDR1 and CDR2: DFQATT, SNEGSKA (reference sequence). The V segment lost 3 bases and the J segment 1 base; nucleotides outside the gene matches: 9. The clonotype originates from a woman aged 18-29 years in good health. The chain joins TRBV20-1 to TRBJ2-7, with 7 bases aligning to TRBD1. Sequenced sample: blood. Written as DNA, the CDR3 is TGCAGTGCTAGGGAAAGGACAGGAGCGTCCTACGAGCAGTACTTC. Amino acid sequence: CSARERTGASYEQYF.